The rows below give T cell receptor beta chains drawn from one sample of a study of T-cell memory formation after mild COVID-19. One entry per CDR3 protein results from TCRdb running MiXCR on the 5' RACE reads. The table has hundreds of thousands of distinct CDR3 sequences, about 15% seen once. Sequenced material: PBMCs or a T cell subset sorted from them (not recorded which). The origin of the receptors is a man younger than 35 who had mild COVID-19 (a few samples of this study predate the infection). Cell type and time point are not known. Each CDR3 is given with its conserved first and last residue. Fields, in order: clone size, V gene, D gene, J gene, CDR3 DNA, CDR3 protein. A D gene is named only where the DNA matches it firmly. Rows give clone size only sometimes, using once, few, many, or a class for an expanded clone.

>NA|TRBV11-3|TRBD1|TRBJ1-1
TGTGCCAGCAGCCGACAGGGGGCTGGGGTTTCTGAAGCTTTCTTT
CASSRQGAGVSEAFF
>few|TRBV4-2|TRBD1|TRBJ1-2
TGTGCCAGCAGCTCGAGGGACAGGGGGCGAGATGGCTACACCTTC
CASSSRDRGRDGYTF
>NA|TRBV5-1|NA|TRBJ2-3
TGCGCCAGCAGCTCTGGTGGGTTGGTGGATACGCAGTATTTT
CASSSGGLVDTQYF
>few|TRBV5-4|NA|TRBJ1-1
TGTGCCAGCACGACCGGCGTTGAGGCGGGGAGTGAAGCTTTCTTT
CASTTGVEAGSEAFF
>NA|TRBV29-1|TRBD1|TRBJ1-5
TGCAGCGTGGTTGGGACAGGGGTTGATCAGCCCCAGCATTTT
CSVVGTGVDQPQHF
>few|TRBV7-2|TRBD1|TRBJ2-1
TGTGCCAGCAGCTTAGAGGGACAGAGATACAATGAGCAGTTCTTC
CASSLEGQRYNEQFF
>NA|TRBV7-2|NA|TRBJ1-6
TGTGCCAGCAGCTTAGATGGCCAGTCCTACTCACCCCTCCACTTT
CASSLDGQSYSPLHF
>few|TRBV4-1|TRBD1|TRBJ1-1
TGCGCCAGCAGCCAAGATTGGACAGGAGACACTGAAGCTTTCTTT
CASSQDWTGDTEAFF
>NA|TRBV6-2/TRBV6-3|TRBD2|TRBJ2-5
TGTGCCAGCAGCCAAGCGGGGGGACAAGAGACCCAGTACTTC
CASSQAGGQETQYF
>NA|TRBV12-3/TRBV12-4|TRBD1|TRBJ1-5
TGTGCCAGCGGCCCGGACAGGGCCCAGCCCCAGCATTTT
CASGPDRAQPQHF
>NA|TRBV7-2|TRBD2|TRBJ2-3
TGTGCCAGCAGCTTACCGACCGGGACTAGAATGTCAGATACGCAGTATTTT
CASSLPTGTRMSDTQYF
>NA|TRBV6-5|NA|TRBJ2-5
TGTGCCAGCAGTTACTCAGGGTCACTGCTACAAGAGACCCAGTACTTC
CASSYSGSLLQETQYF
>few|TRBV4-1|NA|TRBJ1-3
TGCGCCAGCAGCCAAGATCGGTCCTACTCTGGAAACACCATATATTTT
CASSQDRSYSGNTIYF
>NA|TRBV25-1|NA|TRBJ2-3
TGTGCCAGCAGTGATGGTGTCACAGATACGCAGTATTTT
CASSDGVTDTQYF
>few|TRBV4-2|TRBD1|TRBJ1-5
TGTGCCAGCAGCCAAGGTCACGGGACAGGACGCTATAGCAATCAGCCCCAGCATTTT
CASSQGHGTGRYSNQPQHF
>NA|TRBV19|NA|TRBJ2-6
TGTGCCAGTAGTATAGTAGGGGCGTGGGGGGCCAACGTCCTGACTTTC
CASSIVGAWGANVLTF
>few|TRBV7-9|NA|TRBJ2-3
TGTGCCAGCAGCTTAGGTCTAGAACTTACGCAGTATTTT
CASSLGLELTQYF
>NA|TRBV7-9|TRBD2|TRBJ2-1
TGTGCCAGCAGCTTAAGGACTAGCGGGGATAGGCGGGAGTTCTTC
CASSLRTSGDRREFF
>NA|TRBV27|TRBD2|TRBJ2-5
TGTGCCAGCAGATCGGCCTTAGCGGGGGGCATGGAGACCCAGTACTTC
CASRSALAGGMETQYF
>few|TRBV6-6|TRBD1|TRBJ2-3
TGTGCCAGCAGTCAAGGGACAGGGCTGAATACGCAGTATTTT
CASSQGTGLNTQYF